The TCR beta chain under discussion was sequenced for a study of blood T cell repertoires in COVID-19. The data were produced by immunoSEQ multiplex PCR, yet TCRdb's version contains in-frame clones alone and is incomplete. The data show about 140,000 clones, roughly 88% seen once. CDR3 size: 14 residues. V was pared by 4 bases and J by 0 bases, with 11 bases between. The germline V gene has CDR1 SGHRS and CDR2 YFSETQ. The V call is TRBV5-1, the J call TRBJ2-7, with D maybe TRBD2 (5 bases). The sequence derives from a man between 65 and 80 years old with acute or convalescent COVID-19. Sequenced material: peripheral blood. The CDR3 region is CASSPSAGSYEQYF. CDR3 bases: TGCGCCAGCAGCCCCTCTGCGGGCTCCTACGAGCAGTACTTC. The full variable domain, completed using reference TRBV5-1 and TRBJ2-7, is KAGVTQTPRYLIKTRGQQVTLSCSPISGHRSVSWYQQTPGQGLQFLFEYFSETQRNKGNFPGRFSGRQFSNSRSEMNVSTLELGDSALYLCASSPSAGSYEQYFGPGTRLTVT.